This TCR beta chain was observed in a study of graft-versus-host responses after intestinal transplantation. The wider study: The recipients all started with anti-thymocyte globulin induction and then took tacrolimus and steroids for approximately 3 years.

Whole-study results and caveats: The authors found GvH clones in recipient marrow, some appearing first in ileum or blood.

With respect to this clone: Antigen specificity is unknown.

Profiling relied on immunoSEQ multiplex PCR, and the TCRdb table lists in-frame clones only, not all of them. The sample records roughly 10,000 clones, about 93% being singletons. The sequence was obtained from a human patient who received an intestinal transplant, so some T cells may come from the graft donor. The sequenced sample was PBMCs, obtained 8 days after intestinal transplant.

CDR3 in amino acids: CASGLVMWYGELFF. CDR3 nucleotides: TGTGCTAGTGGTTTGGTAATGTGGTACGGGGAGCTGTTTTTT. The chain employs TRBV12-5 and TRBJ2-2, with no clear D. In germline, CDR1 is LGHNT, CDR2 FRNRAP. CDR3 length: 14 amino acids. The ends were cut back, 0 bases at V and 7 bases at J, with 9 bases in the middle. Full variable domain (outside the CDR3, taken from reference TRBV12-5 and TRBJ2-2): DARVTQTPRHKVTEMGQEVTMRCQPILGHNTVFWYRQTMMQGLELLAYFRNRAPLDDSGMPKDRFSAEMPDATLATLKIQPSEPRDSAVYFCASGLVMWYGELFFGEGSRLTVL.